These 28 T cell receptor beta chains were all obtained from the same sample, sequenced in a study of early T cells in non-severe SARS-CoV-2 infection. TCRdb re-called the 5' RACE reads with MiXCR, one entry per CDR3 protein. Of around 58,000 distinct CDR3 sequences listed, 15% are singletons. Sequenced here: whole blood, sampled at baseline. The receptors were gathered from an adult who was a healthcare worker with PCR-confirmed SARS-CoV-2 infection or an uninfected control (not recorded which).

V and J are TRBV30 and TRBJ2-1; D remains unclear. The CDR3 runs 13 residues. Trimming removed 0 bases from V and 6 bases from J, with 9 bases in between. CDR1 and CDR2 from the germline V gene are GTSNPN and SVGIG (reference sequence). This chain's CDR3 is CAWSVGLPNEQFF. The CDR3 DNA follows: TGTGCCTGGAGTGTTGGCCTTCCCAATGAGCAGTTCTTC.

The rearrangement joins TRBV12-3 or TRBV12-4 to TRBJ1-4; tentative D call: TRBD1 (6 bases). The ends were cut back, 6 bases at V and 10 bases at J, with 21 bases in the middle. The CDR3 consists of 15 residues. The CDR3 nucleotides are TGTGCCAGCAGCCCGACCTTAACAGGGAGAGGAAAACTGTTTTTT. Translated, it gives CASSPTLTGRGKLFF.

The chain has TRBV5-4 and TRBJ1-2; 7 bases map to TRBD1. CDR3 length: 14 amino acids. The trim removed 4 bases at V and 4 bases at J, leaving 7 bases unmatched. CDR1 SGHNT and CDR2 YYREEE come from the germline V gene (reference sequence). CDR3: CASSPQGMGYGYTF. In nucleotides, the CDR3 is TGTGCCAGCAGCCCACAGGGGATGGGCTATGGCTACACCTTC.

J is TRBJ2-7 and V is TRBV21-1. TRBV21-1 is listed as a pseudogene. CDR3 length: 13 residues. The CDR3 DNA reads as TGTGCCAGCGGAAAGGACGGTCCCTACGAGCAGTACTTC. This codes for CASGKDGPYEQYF.

CDR3 coding DNA: TGTGCCAGCAATTACGTCAGCGGGACCTGGAATGAGCAGTTCTTC. Its translation is CASNYVSGTWNEQFF. This chain connects TRBV12-3 or TRBV12-4 to TRBJ2-1, with 7 bases aligning to TRBD2. The CDR3 is 15 amino acids. The trim removed 7 bases at V and 7 bases at J, leaving 13 bases unmatched.

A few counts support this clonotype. The DNA for the CDR3 is TGCAGTGCTAGAGATCTGGGGACAGGGTTTGGCGAGCAGTACTTC. Translating gives CSARDLGTGFGEQYF. The genes are TRBV20-1 and TRBJ2-7; TRBD1 aligns across 9 bases. Germline loops: CDR1 DFQATT, CDR2 SNEGSKA (reference sequence). The CDR3 is made up of 15 amino acids. V was pared by 0 bases and J by 6 bases, with 9 bases of the junction left unmatched.

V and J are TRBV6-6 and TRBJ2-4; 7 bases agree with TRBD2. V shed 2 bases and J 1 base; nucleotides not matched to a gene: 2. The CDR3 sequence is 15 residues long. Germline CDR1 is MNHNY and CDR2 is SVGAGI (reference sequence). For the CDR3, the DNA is TGTGCCAGCAGTTACACTAGCGTTGCCAAAAACATTCAGTACTTC. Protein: CASSYTSVAKNIQYF.

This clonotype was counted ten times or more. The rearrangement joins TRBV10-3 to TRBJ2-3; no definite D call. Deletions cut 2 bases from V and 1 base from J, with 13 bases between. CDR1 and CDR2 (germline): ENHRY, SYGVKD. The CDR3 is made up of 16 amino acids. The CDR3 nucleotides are TGTGCCATCAGTGAGAAAGGCCCTAGGGGCACAGATACGCAGTATTTT. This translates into CAISEKGPRGTDTQYF.

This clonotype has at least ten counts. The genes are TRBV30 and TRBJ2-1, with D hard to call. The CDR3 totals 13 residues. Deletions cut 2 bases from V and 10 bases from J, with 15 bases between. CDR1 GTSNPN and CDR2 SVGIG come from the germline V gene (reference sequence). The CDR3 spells CAWSRLSAKEQFF. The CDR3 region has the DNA TGTGCCTGGAGTCGACTGTCTGCAAAGGAGCAGTTCTTC.

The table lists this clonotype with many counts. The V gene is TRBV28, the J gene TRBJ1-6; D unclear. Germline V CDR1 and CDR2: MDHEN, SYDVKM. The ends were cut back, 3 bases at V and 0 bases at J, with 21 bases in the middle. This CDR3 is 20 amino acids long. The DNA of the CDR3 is TGTGCCAGCAGTTTCGGTCTGGCGGTCTCTGAGAGCTCCTATAATTCACCCCTCCACTTT. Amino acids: CASSFGLAVSESSYNSPLHF.

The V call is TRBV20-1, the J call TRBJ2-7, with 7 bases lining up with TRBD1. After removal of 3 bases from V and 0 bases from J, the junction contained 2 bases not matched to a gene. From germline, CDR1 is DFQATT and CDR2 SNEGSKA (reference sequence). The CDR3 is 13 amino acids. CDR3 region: CSARGTVSYEQYF. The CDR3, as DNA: TGCAGTGCTAGGGGGACAGTCTCCTACGAGCAGTACTTC.

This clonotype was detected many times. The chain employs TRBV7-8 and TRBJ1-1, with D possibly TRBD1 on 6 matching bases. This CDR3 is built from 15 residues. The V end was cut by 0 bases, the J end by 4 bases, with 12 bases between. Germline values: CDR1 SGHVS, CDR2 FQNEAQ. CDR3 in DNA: TGTGCCAGCAGCTTAGCGCACGGGGGCGGCACTGAAGCTTTCTTT. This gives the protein CASSLAHGGGTEAFF. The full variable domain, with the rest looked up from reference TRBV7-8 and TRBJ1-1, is GAGVSQSPRYKVAKRGQDVALRCDPISGHVSLFWYQQALGQGPEFLTYFQNEAQLDKSGLPSDRFFAERPEGSVSTLKIQRTQQEDSAVYLCASSLAHGGGTEAFFGQGTRLTVV.

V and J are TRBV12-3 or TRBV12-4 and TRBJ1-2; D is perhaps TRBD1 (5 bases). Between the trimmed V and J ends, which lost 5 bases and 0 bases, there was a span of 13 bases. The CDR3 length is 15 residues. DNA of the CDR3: TGTGCCAGCAGTCATCGGGACTTAGCTAACTATGGCTACACCTTC. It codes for CASSHRDLANYGYTF.

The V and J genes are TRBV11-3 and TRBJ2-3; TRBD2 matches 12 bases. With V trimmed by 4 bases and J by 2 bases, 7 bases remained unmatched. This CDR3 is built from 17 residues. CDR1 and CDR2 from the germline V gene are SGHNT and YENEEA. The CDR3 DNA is TGTGCCAGCAGCTCACGACTAGCGGGGGAGAACACAGATACGCAGTATTTT. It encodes CASSSRLAGENTDTQYF.

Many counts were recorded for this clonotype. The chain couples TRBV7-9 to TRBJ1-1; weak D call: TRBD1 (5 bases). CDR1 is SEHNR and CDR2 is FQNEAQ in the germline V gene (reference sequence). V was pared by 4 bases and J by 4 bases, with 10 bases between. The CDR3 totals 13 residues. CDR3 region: CASSWAGLTEAFF. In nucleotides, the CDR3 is TGTGCCAGCAGCTGGGCAGGGCTCACTGAAGCTTTCTTT.

The chain's CDR3 is CASSLGTGGRREQYF. CDR3 DNA sequence: TGTGCCAGCAGCTTAGGGACAGGGGGCCGGCGCGAGCAGTACTTC. This rearrangement joins TRBV7-9 to TRBJ2-7, with 11 bases lining up with TRBD1. Trimming removed 1 base from V and 6 bases from J; junction bases left unmatched: 5. The CDR3 runs 15 residues. From germline, CDR1 is SEHNR and CDR2 FQNEAQ (reference sequence).

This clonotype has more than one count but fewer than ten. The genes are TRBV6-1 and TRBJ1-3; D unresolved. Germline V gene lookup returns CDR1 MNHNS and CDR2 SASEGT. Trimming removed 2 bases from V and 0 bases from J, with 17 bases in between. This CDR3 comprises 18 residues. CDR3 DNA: TGTGCCAGCAGTGAAAGCCCCGGCGGATGGAGCTCTGGAAACACCATATATTTT. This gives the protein CASSESPGGWSSGNTIYF.

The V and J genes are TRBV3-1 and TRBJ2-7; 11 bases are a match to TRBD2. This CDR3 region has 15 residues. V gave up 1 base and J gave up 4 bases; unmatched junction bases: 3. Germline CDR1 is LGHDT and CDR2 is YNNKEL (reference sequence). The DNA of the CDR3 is TGTGCCAGCAGCCAAGTAACTAGCGGGAGATACGAGCAGTACTTC. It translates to CASSQVTSGRYEQYF.

The CDR3 DNA sequence: TGTGCCAGCAGTGTTATCGCAGGTAGTACCTTGAACACTGAAGCTTTCTTT. Translating it yields CASSVIAGSTLNTEAFF. This chain links TRBV6-1 with TRBJ1-1; unclear D gene. The germline gives CDR1 MNHNS, CDR2 SASEGT. Trimming cost V 4 bases and J 0 bases, with 18 bases left between them. This CDR3 has 17 residues.

CDR3 in DNA: TGTGCTAGTGCTCGGCAGGGCAATCAGCCCCAGCATTTT. Its translation: CASARQGNQPQHF. The gene calls are TRBV12-5 and TRBJ1-5; no firm D call. The germline gives CDR1 LGHNT, CDR2 FRNRAP. The CDR3 covers 13 residues. The V end was cut by 7 bases, the J end by 2 bases, with 9 bases between.

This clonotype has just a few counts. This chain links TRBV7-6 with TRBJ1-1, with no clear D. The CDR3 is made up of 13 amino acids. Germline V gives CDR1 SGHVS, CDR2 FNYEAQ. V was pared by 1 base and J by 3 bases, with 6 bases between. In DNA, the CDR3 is TGTGCCAGCAGCTTAGAAAAGGACACTGAAGCTTTCTTT. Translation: CASSLEKDTEAFF.

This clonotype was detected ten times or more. The CDR3 region is CASSPSDRYGTEAFF. DNA of the CDR3: TGTGCCAGCAGTCCGAGCGACAGGTACGGCACTGAAGCTTTCTTT. The V and J genes are TRBV12-3 or TRBV12-4 and TRBJ1-1, with a weak D call TRBD1 (6 bases). The germline V and J ends were trimmed by 5 bases and 4 bases, with 17 bases remaining between them. The CDR3 loop spans 15 amino acids.

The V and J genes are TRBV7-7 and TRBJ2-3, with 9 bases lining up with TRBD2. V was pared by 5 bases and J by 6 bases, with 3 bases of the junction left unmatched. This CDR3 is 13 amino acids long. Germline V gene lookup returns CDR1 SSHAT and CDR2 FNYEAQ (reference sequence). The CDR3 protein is CASSPAGGDTQYF. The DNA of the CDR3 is TGTGCCAGCAGCCCAGCGGGAGGTGATACGCAGTATTTT.

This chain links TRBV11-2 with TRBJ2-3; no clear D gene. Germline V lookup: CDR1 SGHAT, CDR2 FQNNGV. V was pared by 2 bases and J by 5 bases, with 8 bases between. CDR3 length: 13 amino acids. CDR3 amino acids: CASSLLGVDTQYF. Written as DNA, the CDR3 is TGTGCCAGCAGCTTACTGGGTGTAGATACGCAGTATTTT.

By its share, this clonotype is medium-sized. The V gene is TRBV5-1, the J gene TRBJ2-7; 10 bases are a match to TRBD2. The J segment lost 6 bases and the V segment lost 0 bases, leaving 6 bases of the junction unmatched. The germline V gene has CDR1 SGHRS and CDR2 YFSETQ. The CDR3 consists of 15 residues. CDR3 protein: CASSLVASGSPEQYF. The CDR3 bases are TGCGCCAGCAGCTTGGTTGCTAGCGGGAGCCCCGAGCAGTACTTC.

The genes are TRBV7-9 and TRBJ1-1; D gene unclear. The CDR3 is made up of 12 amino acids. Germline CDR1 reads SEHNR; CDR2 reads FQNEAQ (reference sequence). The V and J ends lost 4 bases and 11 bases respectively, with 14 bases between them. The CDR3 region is CASSSNMRTAFF. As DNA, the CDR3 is TGTGCCAGCAGCTCCAATATGCGCACGGCTTTCTTT.

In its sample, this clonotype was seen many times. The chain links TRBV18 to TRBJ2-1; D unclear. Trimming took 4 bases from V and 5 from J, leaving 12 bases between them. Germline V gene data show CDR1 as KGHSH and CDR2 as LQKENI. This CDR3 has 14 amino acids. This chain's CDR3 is CASSLRNRNNEQFF. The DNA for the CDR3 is TGTGCCAGCTCACTGCGTAATCGGAACAATGAGCAGTTCTTC.

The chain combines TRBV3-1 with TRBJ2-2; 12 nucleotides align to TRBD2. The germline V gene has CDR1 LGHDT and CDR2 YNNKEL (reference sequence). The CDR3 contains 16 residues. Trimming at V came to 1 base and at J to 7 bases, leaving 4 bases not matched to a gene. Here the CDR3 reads CASSQGGLAGGGELFF. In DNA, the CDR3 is TGTGCCAGCAGCCAAGGGGGACTAGCGGGTGGCGGGGAGCTGTTTTTT.